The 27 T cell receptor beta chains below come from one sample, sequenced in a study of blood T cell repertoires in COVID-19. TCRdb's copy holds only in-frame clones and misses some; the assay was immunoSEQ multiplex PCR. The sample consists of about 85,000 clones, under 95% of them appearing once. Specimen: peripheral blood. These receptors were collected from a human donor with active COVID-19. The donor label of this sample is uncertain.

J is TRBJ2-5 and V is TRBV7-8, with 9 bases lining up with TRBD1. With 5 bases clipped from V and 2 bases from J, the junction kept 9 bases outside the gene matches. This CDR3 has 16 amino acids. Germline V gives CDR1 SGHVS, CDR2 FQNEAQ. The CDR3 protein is CASSPHPGQGQETQYF. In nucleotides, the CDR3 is TGTGCCAGCAGCCCCCATCCGGGACAGGGACAAGAGACCCAGTACTTC. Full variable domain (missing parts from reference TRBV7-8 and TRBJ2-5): GAGVSQSPRYKVAKRGQDVALRCDPISGHVSLFWYQQALGQGPEFLTYFQNEAQLDKSGLPSDRFFAERPEGSVSTLKIQRTQQEDSAVYLCASSPHPGQGQETQYFGPGTRLLVL.

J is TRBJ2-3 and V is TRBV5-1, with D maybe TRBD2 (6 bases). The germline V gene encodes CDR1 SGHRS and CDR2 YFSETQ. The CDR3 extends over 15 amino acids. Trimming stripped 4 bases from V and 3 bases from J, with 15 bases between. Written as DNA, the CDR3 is TGCGCCAGCAGCCCATGGGACTCCGGAACAGATACGCAGTATTTT. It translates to CASSPWDSGTDTQYF.

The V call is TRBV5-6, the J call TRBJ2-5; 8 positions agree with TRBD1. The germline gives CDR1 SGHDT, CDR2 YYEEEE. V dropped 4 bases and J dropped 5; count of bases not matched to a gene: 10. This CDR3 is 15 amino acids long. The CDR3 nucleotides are TGTGCCAGCAGCCTACCGACAGGGGCTCGCGAGACCCAGTACTTC. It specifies CASSLPTGARETQYF.

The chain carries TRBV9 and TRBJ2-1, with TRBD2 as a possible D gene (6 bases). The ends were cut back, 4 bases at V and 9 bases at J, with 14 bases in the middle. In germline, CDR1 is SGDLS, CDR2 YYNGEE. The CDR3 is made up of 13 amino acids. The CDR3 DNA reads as TGTGCCAGCAGCACAGACCTGCGGGGTGAGCAGTTCTTC. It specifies CASSTDLRGEQFF.

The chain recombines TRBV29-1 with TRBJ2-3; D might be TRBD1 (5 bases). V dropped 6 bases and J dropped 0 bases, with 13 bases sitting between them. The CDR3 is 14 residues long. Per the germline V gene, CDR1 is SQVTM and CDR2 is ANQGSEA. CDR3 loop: CSVAIGASTDTQYF. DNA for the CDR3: TGCAGCGTCGCTATTGGGGCGAGCACAGATACGCAGTATTTT.

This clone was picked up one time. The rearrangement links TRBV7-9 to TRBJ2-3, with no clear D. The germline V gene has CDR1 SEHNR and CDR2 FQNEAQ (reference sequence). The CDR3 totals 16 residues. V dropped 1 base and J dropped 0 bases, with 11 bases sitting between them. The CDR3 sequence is CASSLGRAPSTDTQYF. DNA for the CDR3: TGTGCCAGCAGCTTAGGTCGCGCCCCTAGCACAGATACGCAGTATTTT.

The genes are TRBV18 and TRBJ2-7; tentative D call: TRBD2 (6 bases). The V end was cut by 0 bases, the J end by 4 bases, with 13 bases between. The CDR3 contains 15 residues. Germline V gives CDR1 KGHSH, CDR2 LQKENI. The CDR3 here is CASSPPLGGSYEQYF. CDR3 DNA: TGTGCCAGCTCACCACCGCTCGGGGGATCGTACGAGCAGTACTTC.

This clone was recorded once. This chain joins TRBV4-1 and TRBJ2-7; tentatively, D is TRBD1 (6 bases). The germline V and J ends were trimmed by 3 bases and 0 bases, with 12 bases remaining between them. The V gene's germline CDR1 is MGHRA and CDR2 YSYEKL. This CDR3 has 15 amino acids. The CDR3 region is CASSQGQGSSYEQYF. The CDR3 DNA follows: TGCGCCAGCAGCCAGGGGCAGGGGAGCTCCTACGAGCAGTACTTC.

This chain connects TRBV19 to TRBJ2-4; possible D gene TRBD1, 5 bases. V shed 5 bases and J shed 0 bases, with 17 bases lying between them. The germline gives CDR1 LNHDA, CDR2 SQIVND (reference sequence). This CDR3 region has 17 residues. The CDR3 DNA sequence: TGTGCCAGTAGTCCGACTTTATTGACAGTAGCCAAAAACATTCAGTACTTC. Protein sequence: CASSPTLLTVAKNIQYF.

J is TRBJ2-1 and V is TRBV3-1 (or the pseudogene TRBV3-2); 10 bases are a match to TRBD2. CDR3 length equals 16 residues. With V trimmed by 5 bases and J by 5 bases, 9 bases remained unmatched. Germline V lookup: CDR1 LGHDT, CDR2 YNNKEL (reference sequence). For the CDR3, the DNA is TGTGCCAGCAGCAAACGACTAGCGGGTGACCACAATGAGCAGTTCTTC. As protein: CASSKRLAGDHNEQFF.

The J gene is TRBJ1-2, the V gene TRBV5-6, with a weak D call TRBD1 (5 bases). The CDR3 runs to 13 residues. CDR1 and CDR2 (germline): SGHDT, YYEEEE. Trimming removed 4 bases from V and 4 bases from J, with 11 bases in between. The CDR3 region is CASSATGSYGYTF. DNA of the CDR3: TGTGCCAGCAGCGCCACAGGTTCCTATGGCTACACCTTC.

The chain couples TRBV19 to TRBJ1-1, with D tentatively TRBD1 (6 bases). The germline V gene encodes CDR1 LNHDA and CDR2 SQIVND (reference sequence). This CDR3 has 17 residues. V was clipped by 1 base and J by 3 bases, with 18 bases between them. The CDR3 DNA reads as TGTGCCAGTAGTATAGGAGAGGGTGGGGGCTCGGACACTGAAGCTTTCTTT. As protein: CASSIGEGGGSDTEAFF.

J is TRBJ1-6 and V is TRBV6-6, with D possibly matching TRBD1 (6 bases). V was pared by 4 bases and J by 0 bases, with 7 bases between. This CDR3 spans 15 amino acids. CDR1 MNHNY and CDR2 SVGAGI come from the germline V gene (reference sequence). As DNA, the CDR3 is TGTGCCAGCAGTTTGACAGGCTCCTATAATTCACCCCTCCACTTT. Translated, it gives CASSLTGSYNSPLHF.

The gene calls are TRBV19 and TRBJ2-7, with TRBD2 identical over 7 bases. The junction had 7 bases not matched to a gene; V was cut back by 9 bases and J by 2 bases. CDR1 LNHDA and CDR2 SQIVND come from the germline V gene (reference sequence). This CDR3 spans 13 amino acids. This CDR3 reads CASAERGAYEQYF. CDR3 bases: TGTGCCAGCGCCGAGCGGGGCGCCTACGAGCAGTACTTC. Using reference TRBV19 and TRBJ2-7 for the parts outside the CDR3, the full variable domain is DGGITQSPKYLFRKEGQNVTLSCEQNLNHDAMYWYRQDPGQGLRLIYYSQIVNDFQKGDIAEGYSVSREKKESFPLTVTSAQKNPTAFYLCASAERGAYEQYFGPGTRLTVT.

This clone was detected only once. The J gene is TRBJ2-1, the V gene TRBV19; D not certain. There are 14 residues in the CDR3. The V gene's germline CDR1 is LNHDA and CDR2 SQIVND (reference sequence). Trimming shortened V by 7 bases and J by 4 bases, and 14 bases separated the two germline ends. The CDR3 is CASIQRYGYNEQFF. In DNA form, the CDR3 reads TGTGCCAGTATCCAGAGGTACGGTTACAATGAGCAGTTCTTC.

The DNA for the CDR3 is TGTGCCAGCAGCTTGCCGACCCGGGGAAGCACAGATACGCAGTATTTT. Translating gives CASSLPTRGSTDTQYF. The chain has TRBV5-6 and TRBJ2-3, with a weak D call TRBD2 (5 bases). CDR1 and CDR2 (germline): SGHDT, YYEEEE. V lost 1 base and J 0 bases, leaving 12 bases between the germline ends. CDR3 length: 16 residues.

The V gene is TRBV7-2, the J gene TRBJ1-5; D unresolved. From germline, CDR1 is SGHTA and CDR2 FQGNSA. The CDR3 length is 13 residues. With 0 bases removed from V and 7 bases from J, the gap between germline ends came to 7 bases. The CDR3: CASSLAGGQPQHF. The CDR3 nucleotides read TGTGCCAGCAGCTTAGCAGGAGGGCAGCCCCAGCATTTT.

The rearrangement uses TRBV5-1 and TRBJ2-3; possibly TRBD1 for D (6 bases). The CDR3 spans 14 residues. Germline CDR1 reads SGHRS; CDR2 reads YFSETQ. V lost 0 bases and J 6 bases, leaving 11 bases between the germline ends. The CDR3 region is CASSLEGDMDTQYF. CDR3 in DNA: TGCGCCAGCAGCTTGGAAGGGGACATGGATACGCAGTATTTT.

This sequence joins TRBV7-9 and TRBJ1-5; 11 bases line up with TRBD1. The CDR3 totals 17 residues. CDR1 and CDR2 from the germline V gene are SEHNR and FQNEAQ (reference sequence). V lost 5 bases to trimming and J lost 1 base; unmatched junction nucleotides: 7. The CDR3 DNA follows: TGTGCCAGCAGCCCTGGGACAGGGGGTGAAAGCAATCAGCCCCAGCATTTT. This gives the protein CASSPGTGGESNQPQHF.

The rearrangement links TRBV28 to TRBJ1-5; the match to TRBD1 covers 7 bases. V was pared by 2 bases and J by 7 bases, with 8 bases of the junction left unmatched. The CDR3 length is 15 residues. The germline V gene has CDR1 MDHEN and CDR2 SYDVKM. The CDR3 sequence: CASSLMNRGRQPQHF. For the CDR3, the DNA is TGTGCCAGCAGTTTAATGAACAGGGGCCGCCAGCCCCAGCATTTT.

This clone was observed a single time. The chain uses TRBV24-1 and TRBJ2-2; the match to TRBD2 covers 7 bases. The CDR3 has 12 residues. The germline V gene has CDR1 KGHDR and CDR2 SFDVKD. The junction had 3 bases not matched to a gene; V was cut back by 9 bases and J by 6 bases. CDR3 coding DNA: TGTGCCACCGGGAGGGAGGCCGGGGAGCTGTTTTTT. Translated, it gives CATGREAGELFF.

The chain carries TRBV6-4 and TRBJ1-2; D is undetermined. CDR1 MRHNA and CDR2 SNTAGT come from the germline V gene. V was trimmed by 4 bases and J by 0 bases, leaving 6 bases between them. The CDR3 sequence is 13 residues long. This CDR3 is CASSVDANYGYTF. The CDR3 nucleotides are TGTGCCAGCAGTGTAGATGCTAACTATGGCTACACCTTC.

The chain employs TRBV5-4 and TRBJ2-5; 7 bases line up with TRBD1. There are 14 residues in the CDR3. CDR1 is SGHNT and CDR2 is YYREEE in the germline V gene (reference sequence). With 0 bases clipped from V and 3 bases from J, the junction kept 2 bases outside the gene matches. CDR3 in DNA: TGTGCCAGCAGCTTGGAAGGGACAGAAGAGACCCAGTACTTC. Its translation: CASSLEGTEETQYF.

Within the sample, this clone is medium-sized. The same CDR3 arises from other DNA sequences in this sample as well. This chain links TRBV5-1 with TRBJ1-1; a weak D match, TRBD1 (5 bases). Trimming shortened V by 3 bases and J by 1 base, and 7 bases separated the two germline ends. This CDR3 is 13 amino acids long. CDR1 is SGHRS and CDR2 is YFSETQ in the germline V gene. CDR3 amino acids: CASSSTGNTEAFF. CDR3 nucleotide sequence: TGCGCCAGCAGCTCTACAGGGAACACTGAAGCTTTCTTT.

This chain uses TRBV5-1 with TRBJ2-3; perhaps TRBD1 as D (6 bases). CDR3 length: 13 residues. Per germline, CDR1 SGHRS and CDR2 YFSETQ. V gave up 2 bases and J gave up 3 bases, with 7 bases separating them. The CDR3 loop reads CASSLTGTDTQYF. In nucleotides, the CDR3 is TGCGCCAGCAGCTTAACAGGGACAGATACGCAGTATTTT. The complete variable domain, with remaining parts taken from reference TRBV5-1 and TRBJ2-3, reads KAGVTQTPRYLIKTRGQQVTLSCSPISGHRSVSWYQQTPGQGLQFLFEYFSETQRNKGNFPGRFSGRQFSNSRSEMNVSTLELGDSALYLCASSLTGTDTQYFGPGTRLTVL.

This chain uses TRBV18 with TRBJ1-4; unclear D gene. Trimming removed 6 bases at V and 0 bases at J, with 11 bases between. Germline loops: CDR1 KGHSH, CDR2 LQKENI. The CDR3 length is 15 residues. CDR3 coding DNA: TGTGCCAGCTCTCTCCCCGCAGCAACTAATGAAAAACTGTTTTTT. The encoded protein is CASSLPAATNEKLFF.

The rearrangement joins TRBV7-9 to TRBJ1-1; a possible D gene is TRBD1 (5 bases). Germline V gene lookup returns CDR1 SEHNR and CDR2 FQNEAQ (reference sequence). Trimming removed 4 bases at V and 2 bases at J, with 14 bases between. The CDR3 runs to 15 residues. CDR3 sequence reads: CASSYQGGVNTEAFF. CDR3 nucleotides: TGTGCCAGCAGCTATCAGGGCGGAGTAAACACTGAAGCTTTCTTT.